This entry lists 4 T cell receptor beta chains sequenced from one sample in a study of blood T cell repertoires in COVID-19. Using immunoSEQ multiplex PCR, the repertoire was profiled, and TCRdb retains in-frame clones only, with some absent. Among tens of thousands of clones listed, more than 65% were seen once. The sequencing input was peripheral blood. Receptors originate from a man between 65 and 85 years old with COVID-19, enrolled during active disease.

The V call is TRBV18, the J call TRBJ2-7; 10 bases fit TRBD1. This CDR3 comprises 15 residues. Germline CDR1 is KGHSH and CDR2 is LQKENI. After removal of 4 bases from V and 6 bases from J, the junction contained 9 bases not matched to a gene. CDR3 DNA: TGTGCCAGCTCACGTCCCCGGACAGGGGGGGGCGAGCAGTACTTC. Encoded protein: CASSRPRTGGGEQYF.

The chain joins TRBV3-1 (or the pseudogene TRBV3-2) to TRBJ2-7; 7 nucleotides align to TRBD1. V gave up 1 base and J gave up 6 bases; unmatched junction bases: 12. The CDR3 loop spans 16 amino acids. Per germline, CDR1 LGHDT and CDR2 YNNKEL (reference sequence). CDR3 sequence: CASSQAGEGAASEQYF. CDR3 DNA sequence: TGTGCCAGCAGCCAAGCTGGAGAGGGGGCGGCGAGCGAGCAGTACTTC.

CDR3 DNA sequence: TGCGCCAGCAGCCAAGAGATGAGGCAAAATCAGCCCCAGCATTTT. Translation gives CASSQEMRQNQPQHF. The V call is TRBV4-1, the J call TRBJ1-5; D uncertain. The length of the CDR3 is 15 residues. The germline CDR1 and CDR2 sequences are MGHRA and YSYEKL. Trimming took off 0 bases at V and 4 bases at J, with 10 bases between the two ends.

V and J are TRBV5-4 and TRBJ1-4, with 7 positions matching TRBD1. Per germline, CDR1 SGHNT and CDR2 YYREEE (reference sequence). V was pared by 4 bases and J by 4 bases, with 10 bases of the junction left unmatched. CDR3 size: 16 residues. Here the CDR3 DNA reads TGTGCCAGCAGCCCGTCCACCGGGACAGTTAATGAAAAACTGTTTTTT. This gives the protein CASSPSTGTVNEKLFF.